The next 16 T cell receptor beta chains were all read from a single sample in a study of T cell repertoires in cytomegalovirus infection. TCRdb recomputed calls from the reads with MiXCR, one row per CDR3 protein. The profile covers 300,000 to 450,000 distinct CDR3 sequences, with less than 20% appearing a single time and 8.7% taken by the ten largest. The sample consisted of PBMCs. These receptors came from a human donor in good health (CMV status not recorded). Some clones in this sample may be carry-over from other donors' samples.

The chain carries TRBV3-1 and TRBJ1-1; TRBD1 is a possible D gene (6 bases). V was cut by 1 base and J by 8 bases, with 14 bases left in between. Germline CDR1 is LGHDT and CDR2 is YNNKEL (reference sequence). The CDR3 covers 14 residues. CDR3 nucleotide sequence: TGTGCCAGCAGCCAAGGTTTTGTGCAGGGGGAAGCTTTCTTT. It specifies CASSQGFVQGEAFF.

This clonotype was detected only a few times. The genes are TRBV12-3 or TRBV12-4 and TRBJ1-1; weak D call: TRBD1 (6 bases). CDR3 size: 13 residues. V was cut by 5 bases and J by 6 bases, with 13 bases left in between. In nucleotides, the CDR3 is TGTGCCAGCAGTCACCCGGACAGCCCTGAAGCTTTCTTT. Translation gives CASSHPDSPEAFF.

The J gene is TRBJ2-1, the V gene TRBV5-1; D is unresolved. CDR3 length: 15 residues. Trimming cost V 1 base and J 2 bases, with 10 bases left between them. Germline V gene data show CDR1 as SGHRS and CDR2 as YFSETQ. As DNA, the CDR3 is TGCGCCAGCAGCTTGACTAATAGCCCCTACAATGAGCAGTTCTTC. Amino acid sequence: CASSLTNSPYNEQFF.

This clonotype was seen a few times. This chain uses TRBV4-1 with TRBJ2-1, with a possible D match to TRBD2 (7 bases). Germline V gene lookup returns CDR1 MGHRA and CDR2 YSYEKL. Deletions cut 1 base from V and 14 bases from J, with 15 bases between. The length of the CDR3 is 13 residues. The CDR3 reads CASSQVGGPMKFF. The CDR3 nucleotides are TGCGCCAGCAGCCAAGTGGGGGGGCCCATGAAGTTCTTC.

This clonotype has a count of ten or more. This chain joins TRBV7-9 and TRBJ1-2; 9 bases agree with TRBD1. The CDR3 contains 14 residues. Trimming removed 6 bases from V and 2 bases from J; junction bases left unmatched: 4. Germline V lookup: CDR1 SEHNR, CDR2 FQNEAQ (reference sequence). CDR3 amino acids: CASSQTGGNYGYTF. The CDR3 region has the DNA TGTGCCAGCAGTCAGACAGGGGGAAACTATGGCTACACCTTC. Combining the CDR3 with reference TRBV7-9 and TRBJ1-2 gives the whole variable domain DTGVSQNPRHKITKRGQNVTFRCDPISEHNRLYWYRQTLGQGPEFLTYFQNEAQLEKSRLLSDRFSAERPKGSFSTLEIQRTEQGDSAMYLCASSQTGGNYGYTFGSGTRLTVV.

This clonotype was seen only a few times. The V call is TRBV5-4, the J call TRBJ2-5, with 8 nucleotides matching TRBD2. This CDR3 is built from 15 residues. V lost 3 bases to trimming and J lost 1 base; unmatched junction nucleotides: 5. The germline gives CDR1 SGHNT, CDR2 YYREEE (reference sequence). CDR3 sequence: CASSSGGLGQETQYF. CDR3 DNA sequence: TGTGCCAGCAGCTCTGGGGGACTAGGCCAAGAGACCCAGTACTTC.

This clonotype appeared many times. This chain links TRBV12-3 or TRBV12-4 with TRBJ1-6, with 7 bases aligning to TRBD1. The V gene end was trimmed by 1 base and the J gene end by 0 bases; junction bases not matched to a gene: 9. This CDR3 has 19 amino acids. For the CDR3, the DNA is TGTGCCAGCAGTTTAGGCCCGGGACAGCGAAGCTCCTATAATTCACCCCTCCACTTT. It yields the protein CASSLGPGQRSSYNSPLHF.

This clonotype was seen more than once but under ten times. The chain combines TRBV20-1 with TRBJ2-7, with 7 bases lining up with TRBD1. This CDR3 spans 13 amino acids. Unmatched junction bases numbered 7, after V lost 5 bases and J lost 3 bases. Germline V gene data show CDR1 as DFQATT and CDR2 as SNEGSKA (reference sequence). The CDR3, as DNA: TGCAGTGCTCCACGAAACAGGGGCTACGAGCAGTACTTC. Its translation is CSAPRNRGYEQYF.

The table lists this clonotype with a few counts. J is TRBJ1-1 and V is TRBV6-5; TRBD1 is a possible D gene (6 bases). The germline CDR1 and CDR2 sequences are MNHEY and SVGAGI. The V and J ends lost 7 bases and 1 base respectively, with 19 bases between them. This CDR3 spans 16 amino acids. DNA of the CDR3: TGTGCCAGCACCCGATCGGGGGGCTGGAGGAACACTGAAGCTTTCTTT. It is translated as CASTRSGGWRNTEAFF.

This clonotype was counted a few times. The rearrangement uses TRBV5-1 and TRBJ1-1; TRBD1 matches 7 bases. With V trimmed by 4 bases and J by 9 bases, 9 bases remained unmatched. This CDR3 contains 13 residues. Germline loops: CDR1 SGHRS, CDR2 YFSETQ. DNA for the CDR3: TGCGCCAGCAGCACCAGCTACAGGGGTCAAGCTTTCTTT. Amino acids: CASSTSYRGQAFF.

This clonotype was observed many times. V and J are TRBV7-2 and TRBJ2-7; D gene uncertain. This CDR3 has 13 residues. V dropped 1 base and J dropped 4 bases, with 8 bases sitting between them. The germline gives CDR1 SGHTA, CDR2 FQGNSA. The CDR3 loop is CASSLEAAYEQYF. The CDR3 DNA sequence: TGTGCCAGCAGCTTAGAAGCTGCTTACGAGCAGTACTTC. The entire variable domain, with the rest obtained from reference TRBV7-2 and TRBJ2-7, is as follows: GAGVSQSPSNKVTEKGKDVELRCDPISGHTALYWYRQSLGQGLEFLIYFQGNSAPDKSGLPSDRFSAERTGGSVSTLTIQRTQQEDSAVYLCASSLEAAYEQYFGPGTRLTVT.

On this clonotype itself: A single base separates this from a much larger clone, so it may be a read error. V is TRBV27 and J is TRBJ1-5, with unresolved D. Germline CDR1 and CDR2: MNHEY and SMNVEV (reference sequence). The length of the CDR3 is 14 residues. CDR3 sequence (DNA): TGTGCCAGCAGTATATCCAGTGCCTATCAGACCCAGCATTTT. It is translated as CASSISSAYQTQHF.

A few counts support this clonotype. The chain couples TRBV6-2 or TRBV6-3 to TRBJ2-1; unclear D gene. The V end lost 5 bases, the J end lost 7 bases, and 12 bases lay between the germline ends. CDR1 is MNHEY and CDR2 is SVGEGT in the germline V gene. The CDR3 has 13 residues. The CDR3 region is CASSRTLMNEQFF. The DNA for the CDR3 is TGTGCCAGCAGTCGGACCCTCATGAATGAGCAGTTCTTC.

In nucleotides, the CDR3 is TGCAGTGCTCAACGGGGGGATCAGCCCCAGCATTTT. Amino acids: CSAQRGDQPQHF. V and J are TRBV20-1 and TRBJ1-5; weak D call: TRBD1 (5 bases). This CDR3 has 12 residues. The V end lost 5 bases, the J end lost 5 bases, and 10 bases lay between the germline ends. The germline V gene has CDR1 DFQATT and CDR2 SNEGSKA (reference sequence).

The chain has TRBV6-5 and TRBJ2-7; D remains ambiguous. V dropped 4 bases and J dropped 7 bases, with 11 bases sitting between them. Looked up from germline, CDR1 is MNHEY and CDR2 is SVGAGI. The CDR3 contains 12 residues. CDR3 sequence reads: CASSSPSWEQYF. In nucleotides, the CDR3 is TGTGCCAGCAGTTCACCCTCCTGGGAGCAGTACTTC.

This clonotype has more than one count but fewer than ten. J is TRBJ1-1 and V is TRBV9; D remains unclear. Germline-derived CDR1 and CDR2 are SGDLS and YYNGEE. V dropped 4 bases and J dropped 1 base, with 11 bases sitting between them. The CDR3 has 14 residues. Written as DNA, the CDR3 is TGTGCCAGCAGCATAGGCGCCGGGAACACTGAAGCTTTCTTT. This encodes CASSIGAGNTEAFF. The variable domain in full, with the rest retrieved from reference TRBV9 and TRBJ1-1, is DSGVTQTPKHLITATGQRVTLRCSPRSGDLSVYWYQQSLDQGLQFLIQYYNGEERAKGNILERFSAQQFPDLHSELNLSSLELGDSALYFCASSIGAGNTEAFFGQGTRLTVV.